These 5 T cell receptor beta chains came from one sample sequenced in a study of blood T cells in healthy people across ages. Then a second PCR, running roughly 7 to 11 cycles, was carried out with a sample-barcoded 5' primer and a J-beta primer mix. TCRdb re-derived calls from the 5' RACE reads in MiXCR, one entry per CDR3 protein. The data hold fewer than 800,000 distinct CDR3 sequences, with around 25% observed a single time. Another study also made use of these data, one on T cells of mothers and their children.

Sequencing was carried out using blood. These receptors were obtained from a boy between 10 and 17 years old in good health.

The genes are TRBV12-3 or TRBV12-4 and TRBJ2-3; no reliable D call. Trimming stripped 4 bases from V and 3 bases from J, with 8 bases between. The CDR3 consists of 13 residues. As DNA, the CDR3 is TGTGCCAGCAGTTCCCCGATGACAGATACGCAGTATTTT. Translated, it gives CASSSPMTDTQYF.

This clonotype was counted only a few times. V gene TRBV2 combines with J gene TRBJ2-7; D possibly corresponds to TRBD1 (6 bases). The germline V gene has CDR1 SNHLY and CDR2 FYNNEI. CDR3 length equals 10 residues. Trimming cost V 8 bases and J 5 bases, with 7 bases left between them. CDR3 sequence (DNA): TGTGCCAGCGGACAGAACGAGCAGTACTTC. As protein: CASGQNEQYF.

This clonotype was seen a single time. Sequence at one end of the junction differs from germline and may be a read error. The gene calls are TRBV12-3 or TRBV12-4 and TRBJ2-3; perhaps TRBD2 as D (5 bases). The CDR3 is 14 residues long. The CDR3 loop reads CTSTGDTSTDTQYF. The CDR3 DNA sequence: TGTACCAGCACCGGGGATACTAGCACAGATACGCAGTATTTT.

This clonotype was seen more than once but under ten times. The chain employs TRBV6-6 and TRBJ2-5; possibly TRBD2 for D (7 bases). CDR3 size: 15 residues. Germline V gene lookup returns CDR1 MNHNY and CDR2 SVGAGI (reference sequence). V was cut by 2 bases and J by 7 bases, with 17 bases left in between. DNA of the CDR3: TGTGCCAGCAGTTACCCGACGGGGGGCAAGGGGACCCAGTACTTC. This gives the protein CASSYPTGGKGTQYF.

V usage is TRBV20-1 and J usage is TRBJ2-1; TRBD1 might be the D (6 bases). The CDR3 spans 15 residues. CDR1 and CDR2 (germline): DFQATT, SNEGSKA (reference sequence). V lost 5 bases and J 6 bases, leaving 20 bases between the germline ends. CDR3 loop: CSAYFQGRKFNEQFF. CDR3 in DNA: TGCAGTGCTTACTTCCAGGGGCGTAAGTTCAATGAGCAGTTCTTC.